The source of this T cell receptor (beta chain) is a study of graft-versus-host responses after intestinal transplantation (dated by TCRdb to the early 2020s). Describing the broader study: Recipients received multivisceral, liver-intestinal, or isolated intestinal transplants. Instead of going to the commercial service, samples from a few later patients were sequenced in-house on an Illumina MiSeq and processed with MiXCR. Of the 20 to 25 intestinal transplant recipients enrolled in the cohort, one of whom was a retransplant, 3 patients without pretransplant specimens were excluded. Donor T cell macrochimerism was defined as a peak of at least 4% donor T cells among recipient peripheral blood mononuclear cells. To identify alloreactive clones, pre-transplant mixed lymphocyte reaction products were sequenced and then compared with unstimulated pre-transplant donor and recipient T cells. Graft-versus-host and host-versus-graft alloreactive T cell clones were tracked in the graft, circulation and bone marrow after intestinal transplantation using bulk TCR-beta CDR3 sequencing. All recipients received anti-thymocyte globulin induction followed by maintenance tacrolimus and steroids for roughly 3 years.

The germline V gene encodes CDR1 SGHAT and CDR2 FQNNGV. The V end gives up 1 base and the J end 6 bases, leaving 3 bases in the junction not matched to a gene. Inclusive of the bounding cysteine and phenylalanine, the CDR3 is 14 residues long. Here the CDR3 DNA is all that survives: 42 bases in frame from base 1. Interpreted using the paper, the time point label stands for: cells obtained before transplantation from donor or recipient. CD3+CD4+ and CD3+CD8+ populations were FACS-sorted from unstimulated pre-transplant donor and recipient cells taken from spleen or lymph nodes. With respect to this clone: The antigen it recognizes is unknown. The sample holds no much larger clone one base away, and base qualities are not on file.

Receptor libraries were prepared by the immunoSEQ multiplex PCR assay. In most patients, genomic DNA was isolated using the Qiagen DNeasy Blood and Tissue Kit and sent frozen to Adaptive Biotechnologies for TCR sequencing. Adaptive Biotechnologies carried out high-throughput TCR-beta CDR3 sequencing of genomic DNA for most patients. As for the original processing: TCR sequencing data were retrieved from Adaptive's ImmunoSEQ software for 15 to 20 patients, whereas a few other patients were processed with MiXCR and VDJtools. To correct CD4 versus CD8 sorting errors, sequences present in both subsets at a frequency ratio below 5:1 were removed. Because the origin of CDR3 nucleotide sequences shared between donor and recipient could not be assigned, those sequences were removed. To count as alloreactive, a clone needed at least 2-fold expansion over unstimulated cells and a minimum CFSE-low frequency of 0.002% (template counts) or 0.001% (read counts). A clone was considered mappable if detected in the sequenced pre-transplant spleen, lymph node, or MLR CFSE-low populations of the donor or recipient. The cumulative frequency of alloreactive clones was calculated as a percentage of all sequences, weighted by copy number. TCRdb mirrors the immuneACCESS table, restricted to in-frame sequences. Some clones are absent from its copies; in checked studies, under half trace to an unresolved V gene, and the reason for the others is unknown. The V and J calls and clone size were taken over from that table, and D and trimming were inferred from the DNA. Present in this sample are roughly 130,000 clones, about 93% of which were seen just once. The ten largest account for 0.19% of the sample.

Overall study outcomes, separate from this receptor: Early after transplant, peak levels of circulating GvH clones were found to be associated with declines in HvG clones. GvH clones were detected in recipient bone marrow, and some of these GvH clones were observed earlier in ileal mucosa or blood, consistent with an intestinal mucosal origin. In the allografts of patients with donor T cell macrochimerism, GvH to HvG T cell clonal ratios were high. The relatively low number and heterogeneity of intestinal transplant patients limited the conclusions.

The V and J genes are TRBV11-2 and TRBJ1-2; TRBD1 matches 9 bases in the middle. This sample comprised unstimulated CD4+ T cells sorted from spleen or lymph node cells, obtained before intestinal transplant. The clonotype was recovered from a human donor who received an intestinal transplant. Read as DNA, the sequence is TGTGCCAGCAGCTTAGTACAGGGGGCGGATGGCTACACCTTC. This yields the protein CASSLVQGADGYTF.